Each of the 26 T cell receptor beta chains below was sequenced from the same sample in a study of cytomegalovirus exposure and HLA in healthy donors. The primer mix had 60 Vbeta and 13 Jbeta primers. Repertoires were generated with immunoSEQ multiplex PCR, while TCRdb's copy carries only in-frame clones and drops some. The sample lists 55,000 to 75,000 clones; around 87% were seen once. The sample consisted of PBMCs. The receptors were gathered from a young man in good health and CMV-seronegative.

V usage is TRBV6-5 and J usage is TRBJ1-2; 11 bases are shared with TRBD1. CDR3 length equals 14 residues. V was clipped by 4 bases and J by 8 bases; unmatched bases: 6. Germline V gives CDR1 MNHEY, CDR2 SVGAGI. CDR3 nucleotide sequence: TGTGCCAGCAGTTTCGGGACAGGGGGAGGGGGCTACACCTTC. Translating gives CASSFGTGGGGYTF.

The gene calls are TRBV28 and TRBJ2-2; possibly TRBD1 for D (5 bases). This CDR3 comprises 14 residues. The V gene lost 3 bases and the J gene lost 0 bases, with 5 bases spanning the gap. Germline V gene data show CDR1 as MDHEN and CDR2 as SYDVKM. In nucleotides, the CDR3 is TGTGCCAGCAGTTTGACAGCGAACACCGGGGAGCTGTTTTTT. Protein sequence: CASSLTANTGELFF.

The chain links TRBV5-1 to TRBJ1-4, with 10 bases lining up with TRBD1. V shed 5 bases and J 6 bases; nucleotides not matched to a gene: 10. Germline-derived CDR1 and CDR2 are SGHRS and YFSETQ. This CDR3 spans 16 amino acids. CDR3 sequence reads: CASSPAGDRGHEKLFF. The CDR3 region has the DNA TGCGCCAGCAGTCCGGCGGGGGACAGGGGCCATGAAAAACTGTTTTTT.

The chain recombines TRBV5-1 with TRBJ1-1; TRBD1 matches at 7 bases. V was clipped by 0 bases and J by 5 bases; unmatched bases: 10. In germline, CDR1 is SGHRS, CDR2 YFSETQ. There are 16 residues in the CDR3. The CDR3 region has the DNA TGCGCCAGCAGCTTGGTAGGCGCAGGGGGAGATACTGAAGCTTTCTTT. It specifies CASSLVGAGGDTEAFF.

The table lists this clone with a count of one. This chain joins TRBV6-5 and TRBJ2-7; 9 nucleotides align to TRBD1. Per germline, CDR1 MNHEY and CDR2 SVGAGI. The trim removed 7 bases at V and 3 bases at J, leaving 4 bases unmatched. The CDR3 spans 13 residues. CDR3 sequence: CASKSTGGYEQYF. The CDR3 bases are TGTGCCAGCAAATCGACAGGGGGCTACGAGCAGTACTTC.

J is TRBJ1-2 and V is TRBV28; TRBD1 matches 7 bases. J was trimmed by 0 bases and V by 4 bases; bases with no gene match: 2. Germline V gene sequence: CDR1 MDHEN, CDR2 SYDVKM. This CDR3 is built from 14 residues. CDR3 sequence reads: CASSWTGPNYGYTF. The CDR3 nucleotides read TGTGCCAGCAGTTGGACAGGCCCTAACTATGGCTACACCTTC.

The chain combines TRBV11-3 with TRBJ2-2, with D perhaps matching TRBD2 (5 bases). The V gene's germline CDR1 is SGHNT and CDR2 YENEEA. V lost 5 bases and J 7 bases, leaving 11 bases between the germline ends. CDR3 length equals 13 residues. The CDR3 region is CASSLGAVGELFF. Here the CDR3 DNA reads TGTGCCAGCAGCCTCGGAGCGGTCGGGGAGCTGTTTTTT.

The chain uses TRBV6-5 and TRBJ2-7; a weak D match, TRBD2 (6 bases). Germline V gene sequence: CDR1 MNHEY, CDR2 SVGAGI. Trimming left V 4 bases short and J 5 bases short, with 12 bases between. The CDR3 extends over 13 amino acids. CDR3 nucleotide sequence: TGTGCCAGCAGTTCTACTAGCATCCACGAGCAGTACTTC. It specifies CASSSTSIHEQYF.

The V and J genes are TRBV5-4 and TRBJ2-7; tentatively, D is TRBD1 (6 bases). Per the germline V gene, CDR1 is SGHNT and CDR2 is YYREEE (reference sequence). Trimming took 4 bases from V and 2 from J, leaving 16 bases between them. This CDR3 contains 15 residues. The CDR3 DNA reads as TGTGCCAGCAGCCAATTGGACGGGACACCCTACGAGCAGTACTTC. Translation: CASSQLDGTPYEQYF.

This clone occurred a few times. The chain has TRBV2 and TRBJ2-1, with D perhaps matching TRBD2 (7 bases). The CDR3 is 15 amino acids. The V gene's germline CDR1 is SNHLY and CDR2 FYNNEI. V was clipped by 0 bases and J by 7 bases, with 13 bases between them. The CDR3 DNA sequence: TGTGCCAGCAGTGAAGCGTGGGGGGGCCAGAATGAGCAGTTCTTC. It specifies CASSEAWGGQNEQFF. The variable domain in full, completed from reference TRBV2 and TRBJ2-1, reads EPEVTQTPSHQVTQMGQEVILRCVPISNHLYFYWYRQILGQKVEFLVSFYNNEISEKSEIFDDQFSVERPDGSNFTLKIRSTKLEDSAMYFCASSEAWGGQNEQFFGPGTRLTVL.

The J gene is TRBJ2-7, the V gene TRBV5-6, with unresolved D. V lost 4 bases and J 3 bases, leaving 8 bases between the germline ends. Germline CDR1 is SGHDT and CDR2 is YYEEEE. CDR3 length: 12 amino acids. The CDR3 loop is CASSQQSYEQYF. DNA for the CDR3: TGTGCCAGCAGCCAACAGAGCTACGAGCAGTACTTC.

This sequence joins TRBV9 and TRBJ2-5; 8 bases fit TRBD1. Per the germline V gene, CDR1 is SGDLS and CDR2 is YYNGEE. CDR3 length equals 16 residues. V gave up 4 bases and J gave up 0 bases; unmatched junction bases: 8. The CDR3 spells CASSRSGQGHQETQYF. CDR3 nucleotides: TGTGCCAGCAGCCGTTCCGGACAGGGCCACCAAGAGACCCAGTACTTC. Full variable domain (remainder filled in from reference TRBV9 and TRBJ2-5): DSGVTQTPKHLITATGQRVTLRCSPRSGDLSVYWYQQSLDQGLQFLIQYYNGEERAKGNILERFSAQQFPDLHSELNLSSLELGDSALYFCASSRSGQGHQETQYFGPGTRLLVL.

The chain carries TRBV10-1 and TRBJ2-3; D not certain. The CDR3 loop spans 14 amino acids. Looked up from germline, CDR1 is WNHNN and CDR2 is SYGVQD (reference sequence). Trimming removed 6 bases from V and 1 base from J, with 11 bases in between. The CDR3 coding sequence is TGCGCCAGCAGCAGTGCGGCCCGCACAGATACGCAGTATTTT. This sequence encodes CASSSAARTDTQYF.

This clone was counted a single time. V is TRBV14 and J is TRBJ2-7; the D gene is possibly TRBD2 (5 bases). CDR1 SGHDN and CDR2 FVKESK come from the germline V gene. V gave up 6 bases and J gave up 2 bases, with 11 bases separating them. The CDR3 consists of 13 residues. CDR3 nucleotide sequence: TGTGCCAGCAGTCATACGGGGACCTACGAGCAGTACTTC. This translates into CASSHTGTYEQYF.

This chain connects TRBV28 to TRBJ1-5; no reliable D call. V dropped 3 bases and J dropped 0 bases, with 9 bases sitting between them. Germline CDR1 is MDHEN and CDR2 is SYDVKM. The CDR3 runs to 15 residues. The CDR3 coding sequence is TGTGCCAGCAGTTTGGGCAGGTATAGCAATCAGCCCCAGCATTTT. It codes for CASSLGRYSNQPQHF.

The V and J genes are TRBV5-4 and TRBJ1-6, with 10 bases fitting TRBD1. Germline-derived CDR1 and CDR2 are SGHNT and YYREEE (reference sequence). CDR3 size: 17 residues. V lost 4 bases to trimming and J lost 6 bases; unmatched junction nucleotides: 10. The CDR3 region is CASSPAAGTGVNSPLHF. CDR3 nucleotide sequence: TGTGCCAGCAGCCCCGCCGCCGGGACAGGGGTTAATTCACCCCTCCACTTT.

The rearrangement uses TRBV28 and TRBJ1-1, with 7 bases fitting TRBD1. Germline loops: CDR1 MDHEN, CDR2 SYDVKM. Trimming at V came to 4 bases and at J to 6 bases, leaving 14 bases not matched to a gene. CDR3 length equals 16 residues. The CDR3 spells CASSSLPPQRGPEAFF. CDR3 nucleotides: TGTGCCAGCAGTTCTCTCCCCCCCCAAAGGGGGCCTGAAGCTTTCTTT.

V usage is TRBV7-9 and J usage is TRBJ2-3; the match to TRBD2 covers 11 bases. The ends lost 5 bases at V and 3 bases at J; junction bases unmatched: 7. This CDR3 is 16 amino acids long. Germline V gives CDR1 SEHNR, CDR2 FQNEAQ (reference sequence). CDR3 sequence reads: CASSLQTSGVTDTQYF. The CDR3 DNA reads TGTGCCAGCAGCCTCCAGACTAGCGGGGTAACAGATACGCAGTATTTT.

The gene calls are TRBV30 and TRBJ1-2; TRBD1 might be the D (6 bases). V lost 0 bases to trimming and J lost 7 bases, with 9 bases between them. Per germline, CDR1 GTSNPN and CDR2 SVGIG (reference sequence). The CDR3 is 12 amino acids. CDR3 sequence (DNA): TGTGCCTGGAGTGTACAGGGACGTGGCTACACCTTC. Protein: CAWSVQGRGYTF.

The gene calls are TRBV2 and TRBJ2-3; 11 bases align to TRBD1. J was trimmed by 7 bases and V by 8 bases; bases with no gene match: 8. Germline V gene data show CDR1 as SNHLY and CDR2 as FYNNEI. This CDR3 contains 14 residues. CDR3 sequence reads: CASLSGTGGNTQYF. The CDR3, as DNA: TGTGCCAGCCTCTCCGGGACAGGGGGTAATACGCAGTATTTT.

V and J are TRBV6-5 and TRBJ2-3; TRBD2 matches at 9 bases. Germline V gene data show CDR1 as MNHEY and CDR2 as SVGAGI. This CDR3 has 16 amino acids. Trimming at V came to 0 bases and at J to 3 bases, leaving 4 bases not matched to a gene. The CDR3 protein is CASSYSVAGGTDTQYF. CDR3 nucleotides: TGTGCCAGCAGTTACTCGGTCGCGGGGGGGACAGATACGCAGTATTTT.

The chain employs TRBV28 and TRBJ1-2, with a tentative D call TRBD1 (6 bases). CDR1 MDHEN and CDR2 SYDVKM come from the germline V gene. CDR3 length: 15 residues. Trimming took 7 bases from V and 0 from J, leaving 15 bases between them. This CDR3 reads CASMGGDISNYGYTF. The CDR3 region has the DNA TGTGCCAGCATGGGGGGGGACATCTCTAACTATGGCTACACCTTC.

V and J are TRBV28 and TRBJ1-1; D possibly corresponds to TRBD1 (5 bases). V was pared by 2 bases and J by 7 bases, with 11 bases between. The CDR3 consists of 13 residues. The germline gives CDR1 MDHEN, CDR2 SYDVKM. The CDR3 region is CASSLPGRFEAFF. CDR3 DNA sequence: TGTGCCAGCAGTTTACCAGGGCGGTTTGAAGCTTTCTTT.

This chain connects TRBV6-6 to TRBJ1-6; maybe TRBD1 (5 bases). The length of the CDR3 is 15 residues. Germline assignment: CDR1 MNHNY and CDR2 SVGAGI (reference sequence). V shed 0 bases and J shed 9 bases, with 12 bases lying between them. The CDR3 bases are TGTGCCAGCAGTTACTCGGGGCCTGTGGGTTCACCCCTCCACTTT. This encodes CASSYSGPVGSPLHF.

The chain carries TRBV19 and TRBJ1-5; 12 bases line up with TRBD1. The CDR3 is 15 amino acids. After removal of 5 bases from V and 5 bases from J, the junction contained 4 bases not matched to a gene. Germline CDR1 LNHDA, CDR2 SQIVND (reference sequence). This CDR3 reads CASSVGTGGYQPQHF. CDR3 DNA sequence: TGTGCCAGTAGTGTCGGGACAGGGGGCTATCAGCCCCAGCATTTT. The whole variable domain, remainder taken from reference TRBV19 and TRBJ1-5, is DGGITQSPKYLFRKEGQNVTLSCEQNLNHDAMYWYRQDPGQGLRLIYYSQIVNDFQKGDIAEGYSVSREKKESFPLTVTSAQKNPTAFYLCASSVGTGGYQPQHFGDGTRLSIL.

The sample holds one count of this clone. The V and J genes are TRBV6-1 and TRBJ2-7; TRBD1 matches 7 bases. CDR1 and CDR2 (germline): MNHNS, SASEGT. This CDR3 contains 13 residues. The junction had 4 bases not matched to a gene; V was cut back by 5 bases and J by 3 bases. The CDR3: CASSRQGYYEQYF. The CDR3 DNA reads as TGTGCCAGCAGTCGACAGGGCTACTACGAGCAGTACTTC.